A single sample is the source of the 10 T cell receptor beta chains below, sequenced in a study of naive and memory T cell subsets. Findings and limits, study-wide: Naive repertoires, especially CD8, held a few larger clonotypes, possibly memory cells re-expressing CD45RA.

These receptors lack a known antigen. Two oligonucleotides, mixed equimolar, formed the beta constant-region primer covering TRBC1 and TRBC2. The ligated cDNA underwent four PCR rounds using SP2 and nested alpha and beta constant-region primers. TCRdb reprocessed the UMI-ligation and nested PCR reads with MiXCR, giving one entry per CDR3 protein. The table lists over 110,000 distinct CDR3 sequences, 15% to 25% of them singletons. The sample consisted of naive CD8+ T cells from blood. These receptors were collected from a human donor in good health.

The rearrangement links TRBV24-1 to TRBJ2-5; D gene ambiguous. Germline CDR1 KGHDR, CDR2 SFDVKD. The CDR3 is 12 residues long. V lost 3 bases and J 4 bases, leaving 5 bases between the germline ends. CDR3 nucleotides: TGTGCCACCAGTGATCAGGCAGAGACCCAGTACTTC. Protein: CATSDQAETQYF.

For the CDR3, the DNA is TGTGCCAGCAGTGGGGGACAGAGGAGCTCCTACAATGAGCAGTTCTTC. It is translated as CASSGGQRSSYNEQFF. The gene calls are TRBV25-1 and TRBJ2-1, with 7 bases that match TRBD1. The junction had 6 bases not matched to a gene; V was cut back by 4 bases and J by 0 bases. Per germline, CDR1 MGHDK and CDR2 SYGVNS. The CDR3 extends over 16 amino acids.

This clonotype appeared a few times. The V and J genes are TRBV18 and TRBJ2-1, with 8 bases aligning to TRBD2. V lost 3 bases, J lost 2 bases, and 6 bases stayed unmatched. Germline V gene sequence: CDR1 KGHSH, CDR2 LQKENI. This CDR3 has 16 amino acids. CDR3 loop: CASSPRTSSPYNEQFF. The CDR3 DNA is TGTGCCAGCTCACCTAGGACTAGCTCCCCCTACAATGAGCAGTTCTTC.

This clonotype showed up just a few times. J is TRBJ2-3 and V is TRBV20-1; 11 bases are a match to TRBD1. The CDR3 contains 14 residues. V was pared by 3 bases and J by 4 bases, with 3 bases of the junction left unmatched. Germline V CDR1 and CDR2: DFQATT, SNEGSKA (reference sequence). The CDR3 bases are TGCAGTGCTAGTGGACAGGGGGCTTCAGATACGCAGTATTTT. Protein sequence: CSASGQGASDTQYF.

The genes are TRBV20-1 and TRBJ2-1; D possibly corresponds to TRBD2 (5 bases). V was clipped by 0 bases and J by 8 bases, with 11 bases between them. The CDR3 is 13 residues long. Germline-derived CDR1 and CDR2 are DFQATT and SNEGSKA (reference sequence). The CDR3 spells CSARELGSDEQFF. In DNA form, the CDR3 reads TGCAGTGCTAGAGAACTAGGATCCGATGAGCAGTTCTTC.

This clonotype was detected a few times. The J gene is TRBJ2-7, the V gene TRBV11-2; perhaps TRBD1 as D (5 bases). V was pared by 5 bases and J by 0 bases, with 11 bases between. The germline gives CDR1 SGHAT, CDR2 FQNNGV. The CDR3 consists of 14 residues. CDR3 DNA sequence: TGTGCCAGCAGCCAGGACATCAACTCCTACGAGCAGTACTTC. Its protein is CASSQDINSYEQYF.

This clonotype was picked up a small number of times. This rearrangement joins TRBV20-1 to TRBJ2-7; D gene ambiguous. V gave up 3 bases and J gave up 2 bases, with 11 bases separating them. The CDR3 is 13 amino acids. CDR1 and CDR2 (germline): DFQATT, SNEGSKA (reference sequence). In nucleotides, the CDR3 is TGCAGTGCTAGTCCTCTAGGGACCTACGAGCAGTACTTC. Translating it yields CSASPLGTYEQYF.

This clonotype was counted a few times. This sequence joins TRBV11-2 and TRBJ2-1; a possible D gene is TRBD2 (5 bases). V shed 7 bases and J shed 3 bases, with 19 bases lying between them. The length of the CDR3 is 16 residues. CDR1 is SGHAT and CDR2 is FQNNGV in the germline V gene. The CDR3 DNA follows: TGTGCCAGCAACATCTTTGGGGAGTGGCTCTACAATGAGCAGTTCTTC. Its translation: CASNIFGEWLYNEQFF.

This clonotype has more than one count but fewer than ten. The J gene is TRBJ2-2, the V gene TRBV28; 11 bases agree with TRBD2. Germline CDR1 MDHEN, CDR2 SYDVKM. The CDR3 consists of 16 residues. J was trimmed by 6 bases and V by 5 bases; bases with no gene match: 8. CDR3 nucleotides: TGTGCCAGCAGTGTACTAGCGGGAGAGAGAGCCGGGGAGCTGTTTTTT. Translation gives CASSVLAGERAGELFF. Supplemented by reference TRBV28 and TRBJ2-2, the full variable domain reads DVKVTQSSRYLVKRTGEKVFLECVQDMDHENMFWYRQDPGLGLRLIYFSYDVKMKEKGDIPEGYSVSREKKERFSLILESASTNQTSMYLCASSVLAGERAGELFFGEGSRLTVL.

The rearrangement joins TRBV3-1 to TRBJ1-4; tentatively, D is TRBD1 (5 bases). CDR3 length: 17 residues. Trimming shortened V by 1 base and J by 5 bases, and 17 bases separated the two germline ends. The germline CDR1 and CDR2 sequences are LGHDT and YNNKEL (reference sequence). CDR3 amino acids: CASSQAISTDLNEKLFF. CDR3 in DNA: TGTGCCAGCAGCCAAGCGATTTCGACAGACTTAAATGAAAAACTGTTTTTT.